This note documents a single TCR beta chain sequence. Its antigen has not been determined. The record has no base qualities; no much larger clone is one base away. The source of the sample is a study of shared T cell receptors in the human thymus (dated by TCRdb to about 2021). General notes on the study: The study examined how self-reactive, shared T-cell receptor alpha chains are generated in the human thymus.

Libraries were built with the immunoSEQ multiplex PCR assay. TCRdb carries this immuneACCESS record with in-frame sequences only. Its versions omit some clonotypes, under half of them owing to an unresolved V gene in the studies checked, with the rest unexplained. This sample holds 700,000 to 750,000 clones; 70% to 90% were observed only once. The ten largest make up roughly 0.01% of the sample. Per the germline V gene, SQVTM is the CDR1 and ANQGSEA is the CDR2. The CDR3 has 16 amino acids, counting the end cysteine and phenylalanine. Only the CDR3 region is kept as DNA, spanning 48 bases read in frame from base 1. V is cut back by 6 bases and J by 1 base, with 13 bases in the junction unmatched. The data were also submitted as part of a second study, on human thymus T cells. As that second paper reports: Immunologically healthy infants undergoing open corrective cardiac surgery for congenital heart defects in Finland were used as donors. The thymus tissue came from surgical resects taken out during corrective cardiac surgery. V and J gene segment usage appeared biased in both thymic and peripheral blood repertoires. According to the related research, thymic TCR repertoires were highly overlapping among unrelated individuals. TCR alpha and beta repertoires from roughly eight infant thymus samples and four related peripheral blood samples were characterized in the study. Donor ages ranged from roughly 6 to 250 days, and the cohort comprised six male and two female infants. Thymocytes were freed from the tissue by mechanical means and kept at -70 degrees C as pellets of roughly 10-32 million cells. A QIAsymphony instrument was used to extract genomic DNA from frozen cell pellets. The immunoSEQ multiplex PCR assay was used to amplify the TCRB and TCRAD loci from a standardized quantity of quality-controlled genomic DNA. Amplicons spanned the V(D)J region at a length sufficient to cover the CDR3 and identify V and J genes. The commercial immunoSEQ service was used to sequence amplicons on an Illumina platform. Primer bias and sequencing errors were corrected using previously described methods, and TCRAD and TCRB definitions followed the IMGT database. Analysis of the repertoires was done with immunoSEQ Analyzer 3.0 and VDJTools and included basic statistics, V/J segment usage, diversity estimates, rarefaction and pairwise overlap. To estimate diversity, the Chao1, ChaoE, Efron-Thisted, Shannon and inverse Simpson indices were applied, and diversity was also estimated on datasets down-sampled to the smallest sample. Repertoire overlap used strict matching of CDR3 nucleotide sequence, V gene and J gene, with Jaccard-based multidimensional scaling clustering. On average, thymus samples gave 650,000 to 850,000 unique TCRB clonotypes, whereas blood samples gave roughly 86,000.

The receptor comes from a girl under three years old with a congenital heart defect. Donor details come from another sample of the same person, matched by shared clones. The source material was thymocytes. The chain was built from TRBV29-1 and TRBJ2-5; 8 bases in the middle match TRBD2. The DNA sequence is TGCAGCGTGGAGACCTCTGGGCGGGGGGCCCAAGAGACCCAGTACTTC. This codes for CSVETSGRGAQETQYF.